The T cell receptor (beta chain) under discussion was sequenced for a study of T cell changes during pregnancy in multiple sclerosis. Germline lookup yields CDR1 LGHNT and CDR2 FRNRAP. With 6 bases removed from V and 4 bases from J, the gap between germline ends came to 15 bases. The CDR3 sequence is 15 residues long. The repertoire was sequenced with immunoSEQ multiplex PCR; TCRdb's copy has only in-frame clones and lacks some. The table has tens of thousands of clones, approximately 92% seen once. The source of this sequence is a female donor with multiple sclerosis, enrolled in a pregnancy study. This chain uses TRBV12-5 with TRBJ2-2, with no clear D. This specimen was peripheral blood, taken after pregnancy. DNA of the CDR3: TGTGCTAGTGGCTTGAAACTCGATGGCACCGGGGAGCTGTTTTTT. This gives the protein CASGLKLDGTGELFF. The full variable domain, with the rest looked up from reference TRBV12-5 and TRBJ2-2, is DARVTQTPRHKVTEMGQEVTMRCQPILGHNTVFWYRQTMMQGLELLAYFRNRAPLDDSGMPKDRFSAEMPDATLATLKIQPSEPRDSAVYFCASGLKLDGTGELFFGEGSRLTVL.